This record covers a single T cell receptor beta chain. The data originate from a study of T cells expressing NK-cell markers. Study-wide background: Underlying the TCR beta repertoires were sorted CD3+CD56+NKG2C+, CD3+CD56+NKG2C- and CD3+CD56-NKG2C+ T cells.

TCRdb re-called the 5' RACE reads and gives one entry per CDR3 protein, without DNA. This table lists 500,000 or so distinct CDR3 sequences. The CDR3 sequence is 12 residues long. Germline CDR1 and CDR2: DFQATT and SNEGSKA (reference sequence). The clonotype comes from a man in his late teens or twenties in good health. Sequencing was performed on blood T cells: a sorted CD56 or NKG2C T cell subset, CD4+ or CD8+ T cells, or bulk PBMC T cells (not recorded which). The gene calls are TRBV20-1 and TRBJ2-1; the D call of TRBD1 rests on TCRdb alone, since no DNA is present to check it. This CDR3 reads CSAGPNLREQFF.